This entry describes one T cell receptor (beta chain). This entry is derived from a study of blood T cell repertoires in COVID-19. Study background: Samples of COVID-19 (acute and convalescent) were obtained from the United States, Italy and Spain.

Germline assignment: CDR1 SGHNT and CDR2 YENEEA. The V end was cut by 4 bases, the J end by 0 bases, with 12 bases between. CDR3 length: 16 amino acids. The data were produced by immunoSEQ multiplex PCR, yet TCRdb's version contains in-frame clones alone and is incomplete. Of approximately 260,000 clones in the sample, approximately 84% were seen once. The rearrangement joins TRBV11-3 to TRBJ2-2; the D gene is possibly TRBD2 (5 bases). The sequence was collected from a man aged 50-59 years who had recovered from COVID-19. The sample taken for sequencing was PBMCs or T cells enriched from blood (not recorded which). The CDR3 reads CASSSRVNANTGELFF. In DNA, the CDR3 is TGTGCCAGCAGCTCGAGGGTCAACGCGAACACCGGGGAGCTGTTTTTT.